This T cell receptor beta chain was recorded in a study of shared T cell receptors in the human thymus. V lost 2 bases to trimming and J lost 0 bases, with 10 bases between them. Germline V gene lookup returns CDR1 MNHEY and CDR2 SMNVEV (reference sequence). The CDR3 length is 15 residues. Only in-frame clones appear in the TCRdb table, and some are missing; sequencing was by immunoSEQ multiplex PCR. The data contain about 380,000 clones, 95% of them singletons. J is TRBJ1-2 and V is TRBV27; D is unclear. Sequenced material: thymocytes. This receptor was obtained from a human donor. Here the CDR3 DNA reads TGTGCCAGCAGTTTAAAAGCCCCTTCTAACTATGGCTACACCTTC. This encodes CASSLKAPSNYGYTF.